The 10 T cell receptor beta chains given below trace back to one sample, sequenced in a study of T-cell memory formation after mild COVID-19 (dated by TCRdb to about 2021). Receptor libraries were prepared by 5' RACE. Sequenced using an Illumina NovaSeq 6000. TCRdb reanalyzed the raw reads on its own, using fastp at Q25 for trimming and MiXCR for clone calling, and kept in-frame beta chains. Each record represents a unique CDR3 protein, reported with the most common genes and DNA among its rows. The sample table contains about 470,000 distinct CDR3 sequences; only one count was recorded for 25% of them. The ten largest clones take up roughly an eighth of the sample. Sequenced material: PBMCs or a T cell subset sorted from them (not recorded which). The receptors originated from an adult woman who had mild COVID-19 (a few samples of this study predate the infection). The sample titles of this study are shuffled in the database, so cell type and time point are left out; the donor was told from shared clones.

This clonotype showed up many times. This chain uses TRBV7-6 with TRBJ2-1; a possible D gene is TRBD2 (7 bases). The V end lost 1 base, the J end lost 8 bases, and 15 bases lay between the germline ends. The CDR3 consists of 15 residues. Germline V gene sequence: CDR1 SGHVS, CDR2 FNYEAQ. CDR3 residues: CASSLGQGRGDEQFF. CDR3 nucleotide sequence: TGTGCCAGCAGCTTAGGCCAGGGGAGGGGGGATGAGCAGTTCTTC.

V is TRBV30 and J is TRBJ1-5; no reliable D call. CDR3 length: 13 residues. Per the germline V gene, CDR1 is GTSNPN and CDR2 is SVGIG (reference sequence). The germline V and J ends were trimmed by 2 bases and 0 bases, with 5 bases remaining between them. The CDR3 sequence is CAWSLGSNQPQHF. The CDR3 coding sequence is TGTGCCTGGAGTCTTGGTAGCAATCAGCCCCAGCATTTT.

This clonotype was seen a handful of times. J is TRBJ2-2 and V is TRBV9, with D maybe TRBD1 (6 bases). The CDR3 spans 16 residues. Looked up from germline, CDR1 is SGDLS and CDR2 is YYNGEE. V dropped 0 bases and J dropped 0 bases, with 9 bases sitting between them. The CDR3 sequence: CASSVDPGANTGELFF. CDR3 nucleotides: TGTGCCAGCAGCGTAGACCCAGGGGCGAACACCGGGGAGCTGTTTTTT.

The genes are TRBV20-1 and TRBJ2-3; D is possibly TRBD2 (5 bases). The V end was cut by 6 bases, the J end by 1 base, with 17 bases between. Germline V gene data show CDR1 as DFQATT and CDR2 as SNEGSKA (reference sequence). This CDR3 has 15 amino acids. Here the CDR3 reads CSALSAGERTDTQYF. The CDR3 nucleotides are TGCAGTGCGCTTTCCGCCGGGGAACGCACAGATACGCAGTATTTT.

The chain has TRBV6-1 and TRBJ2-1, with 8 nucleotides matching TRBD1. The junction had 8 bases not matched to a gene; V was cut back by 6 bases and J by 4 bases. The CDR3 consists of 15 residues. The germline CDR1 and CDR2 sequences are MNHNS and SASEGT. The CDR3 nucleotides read TGTGCCAGCAGGGCGGGACAGGTGCTATACAATGAGCAGTTCTTC. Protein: CASRAGQVLYNEQFF.

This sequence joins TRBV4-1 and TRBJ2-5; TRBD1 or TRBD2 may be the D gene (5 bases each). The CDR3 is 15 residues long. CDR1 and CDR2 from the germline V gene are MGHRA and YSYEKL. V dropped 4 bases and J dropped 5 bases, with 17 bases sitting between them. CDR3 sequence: CASSREGGRVETQYF. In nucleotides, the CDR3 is TGCGCCAGCAGCCGTGAAGGAGGCAGGGTGGAGACCCAGTACTTC.

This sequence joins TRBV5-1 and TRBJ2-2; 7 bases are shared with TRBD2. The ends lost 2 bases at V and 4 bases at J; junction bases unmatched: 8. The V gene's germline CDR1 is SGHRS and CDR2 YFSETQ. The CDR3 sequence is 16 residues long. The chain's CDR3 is CASSFGGPSGTGELFF. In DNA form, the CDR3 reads TGCGCCAGCAGCTTTGGAGGCCCTAGCGGCACCGGGGAGCTGTTTTTT.

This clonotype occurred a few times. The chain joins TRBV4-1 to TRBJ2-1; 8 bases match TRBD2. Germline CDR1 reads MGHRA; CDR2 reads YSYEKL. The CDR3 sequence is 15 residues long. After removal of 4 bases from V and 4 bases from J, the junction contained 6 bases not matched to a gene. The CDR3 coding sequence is TGCGCCAGCAGCCTGCGGGGGGTGAATTACAATGAGCAGTTCTTC. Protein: CASSLRGVNYNEQFF.

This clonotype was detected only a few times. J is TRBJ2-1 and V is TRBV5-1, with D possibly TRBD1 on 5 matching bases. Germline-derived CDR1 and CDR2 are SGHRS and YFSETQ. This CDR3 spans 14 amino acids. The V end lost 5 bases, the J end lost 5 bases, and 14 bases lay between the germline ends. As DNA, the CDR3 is TGCGCCAGCAGATCGGCGGCCAGGGACAATGAGCAGTTCTTC. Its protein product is CASRSAARDNEQFF.

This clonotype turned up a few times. The CDR3 DNA sequence: TGCGCCAGCAGCTTGGTGGCAGCCTCCTACGAGCAGTACTTC. Its translation: CASSLVAASYEQYF. This chain uses TRBV5-1 with TRBJ2-7; D unresolved. Germline V gene lookup returns CDR1 SGHRS and CDR2 YFSETQ. Trimming pared 0 bases from V and 0 bases from J, leaving 7 bases between. This CDR3 comprises 14 residues.